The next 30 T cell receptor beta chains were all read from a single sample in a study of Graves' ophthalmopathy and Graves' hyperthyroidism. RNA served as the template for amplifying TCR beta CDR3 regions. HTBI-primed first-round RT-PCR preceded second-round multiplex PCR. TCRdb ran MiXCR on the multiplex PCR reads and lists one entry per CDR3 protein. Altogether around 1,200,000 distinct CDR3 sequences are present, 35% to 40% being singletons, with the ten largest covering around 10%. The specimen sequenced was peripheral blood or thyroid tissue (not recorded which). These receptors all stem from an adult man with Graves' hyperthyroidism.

This CDR3 reads CASSSRTSGILREQYF. CDR3 coding DNA: TGTGCCAGCAGTTCACGGACTAGCGGGATACTGCGTGAGCAGTACTTC. The V gene is TRBV7-9, the J gene TRBJ2-7; 12 nucleotides match TRBD2. The junction had 13 bases not matched to a gene; V was cut back by 6 bases and J by 7 bases. Per germline, CDR1 SEHNR and CDR2 FQNEAQ (reference sequence). This CDR3 is built from 16 residues.

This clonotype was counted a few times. Here the CDR3 reads CASSLGLGSSAYYEQYF. As DNA, the CDR3 is TGTGCCAGCAGCTTGGGACTAGGATCTTCCGCGTACTACGAGCAGTACTTC. V usage is TRBV7-6 and J usage is TRBJ2-7; 8 bases fit TRBD2. CDR3 length: 17 residues. Trimming took 3 bases from V and 3 from J; bases not matched to a gene: 13. Per the germline V gene, CDR1 is SGHVS and CDR2 is FNYEAQ.

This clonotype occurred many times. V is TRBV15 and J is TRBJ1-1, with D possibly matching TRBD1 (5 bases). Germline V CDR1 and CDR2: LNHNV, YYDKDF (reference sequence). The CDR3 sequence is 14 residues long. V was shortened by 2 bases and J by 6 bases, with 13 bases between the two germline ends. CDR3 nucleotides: TGTGCCACCAGCAGATCCGGACGGGACTCTGAAGCTTTCTTT. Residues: CATSRSGRDSEAFF.

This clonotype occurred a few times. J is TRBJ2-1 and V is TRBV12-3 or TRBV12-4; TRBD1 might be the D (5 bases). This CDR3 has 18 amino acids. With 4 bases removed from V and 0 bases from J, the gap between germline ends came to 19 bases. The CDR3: CASSSFPRHRSSYNEQFF. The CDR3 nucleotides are TGTGCCAGCAGTTCTTTCCCTCGACACAGGAGCTCCTACAATGAGCAGTTCTTC.

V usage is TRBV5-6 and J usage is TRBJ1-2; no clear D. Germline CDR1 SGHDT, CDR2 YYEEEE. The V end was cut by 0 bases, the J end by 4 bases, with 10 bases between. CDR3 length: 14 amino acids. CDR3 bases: TGTGCCAGCAGCTTGGGACGGGCGCTCTATGGCTACACCTTC. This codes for CASSLGRALYGYTF.

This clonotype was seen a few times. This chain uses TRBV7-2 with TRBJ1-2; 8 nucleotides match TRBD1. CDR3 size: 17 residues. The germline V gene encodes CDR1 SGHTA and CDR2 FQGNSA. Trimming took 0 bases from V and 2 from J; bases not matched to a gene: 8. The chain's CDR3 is CASSLAAGTGANYGYTF. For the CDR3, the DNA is TGTGCCAGCAGCTTAGCAGCCGGGACAGGCGCAAACTATGGCTACACCTTC.

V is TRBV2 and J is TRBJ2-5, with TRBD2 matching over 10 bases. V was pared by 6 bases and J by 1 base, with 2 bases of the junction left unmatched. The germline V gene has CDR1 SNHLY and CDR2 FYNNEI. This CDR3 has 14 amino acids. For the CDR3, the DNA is TGTGCCAGCAGCAAGCGGGAGGGCCAAGAGACCCAGTACTTC. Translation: CASSKREGQETQYF.

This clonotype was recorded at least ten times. In nucleotides, the CDR3 is TGTGCCAGCAGCCAGGCCGACAGGGGTCCCGAAGCTTTCTTT. The encoded protein is CASSQADRGPEAFF. J is TRBJ1-1 and V is TRBV7-9; 8 bases match TRBD1. This CDR3 comprises 14 residues. Germline-derived CDR1 and CDR2 are SEHNR and FQNEAQ (reference sequence). The J segment lost 8 bases and the V segment lost 5 bases, leaving 10 bases of the junction unmatched.

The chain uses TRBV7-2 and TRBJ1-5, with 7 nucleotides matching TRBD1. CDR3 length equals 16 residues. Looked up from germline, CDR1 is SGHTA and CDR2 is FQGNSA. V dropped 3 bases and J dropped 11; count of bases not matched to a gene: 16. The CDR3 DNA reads TGTGCCAGCAGCTTTTTTGGTCCGGGACAGCAAGAGACCCAGCATTTT. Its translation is CASSFFGPGQQETQHF.

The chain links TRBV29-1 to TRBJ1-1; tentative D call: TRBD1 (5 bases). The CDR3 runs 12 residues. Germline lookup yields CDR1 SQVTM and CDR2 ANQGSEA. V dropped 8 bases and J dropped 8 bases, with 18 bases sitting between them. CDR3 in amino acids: CSLEGLRTEAFF. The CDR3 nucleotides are TGCAGCTTGGAGGGGCTAAGAACCGAAGCTTTCTTT.

For the CDR3, the DNA is TGTGCCACCAGTGATTCCGGCATGAGCTCCTACAATGAGCAGTTCTTC. This encodes CATSDSGMSSYNEQFF. This chain links TRBV24-1 with TRBJ2-1; D unclear. Germline V lookup: CDR1 KGHDR, CDR2 SFDVKD. Trimming removed 2 bases from V and 0 bases from J, with 10 bases in between. The CDR3 is 16 amino acids.

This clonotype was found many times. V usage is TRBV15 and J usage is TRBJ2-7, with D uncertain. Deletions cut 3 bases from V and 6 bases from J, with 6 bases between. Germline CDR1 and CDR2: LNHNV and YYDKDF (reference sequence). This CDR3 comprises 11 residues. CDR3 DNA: TGTGCCACCAGCAGGGGTGGCGAGCAGTACTTC. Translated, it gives CATSRGGEQYF. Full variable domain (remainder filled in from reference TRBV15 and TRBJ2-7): DAMVIQNPRYQVTQFGKPVTLSCSQTLNHNVMYWYQQKSSQAPKLLFHYYDKDFNNEADTPDNFQSRRPNTSFCFLDIRSPGLGDTAMYLCATSRGGEQYFGPGTRLTVT.

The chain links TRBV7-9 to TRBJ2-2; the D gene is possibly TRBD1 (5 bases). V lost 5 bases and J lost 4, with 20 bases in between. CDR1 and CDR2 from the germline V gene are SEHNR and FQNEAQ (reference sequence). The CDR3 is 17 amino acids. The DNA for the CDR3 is TGTGCCAGCAGCCCCCCCATCCAGGGTCGGAGCACCGGGGAGCTGTTTTTT. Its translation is CASSPPIQGRSTGELFF.

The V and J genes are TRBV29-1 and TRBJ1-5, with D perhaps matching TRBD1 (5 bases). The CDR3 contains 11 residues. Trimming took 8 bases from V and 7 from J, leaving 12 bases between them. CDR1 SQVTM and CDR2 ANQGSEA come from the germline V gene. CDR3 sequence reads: CSLGGAQPQHF. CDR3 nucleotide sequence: TGCAGCTTGGGCGGGGCCCAGCCCCAGCATTTT.

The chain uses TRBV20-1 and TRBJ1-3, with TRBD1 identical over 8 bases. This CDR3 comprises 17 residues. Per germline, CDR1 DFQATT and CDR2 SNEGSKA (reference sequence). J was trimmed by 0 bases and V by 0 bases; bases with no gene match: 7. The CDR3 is CSARDFGTGNSGNTIYF. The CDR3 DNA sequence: TGCAGTGCTAGAGATTTCGGGACAGGCAACTCTGGAAACACCATATATTTT.

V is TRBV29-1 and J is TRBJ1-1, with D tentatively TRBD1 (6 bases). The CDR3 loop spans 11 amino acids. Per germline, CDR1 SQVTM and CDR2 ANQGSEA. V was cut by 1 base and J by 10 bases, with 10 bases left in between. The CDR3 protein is CSVEGPRGAFF. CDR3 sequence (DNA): TGCAGCGTTGAAGGCCCCAGGGGAGCTTTCTTT.

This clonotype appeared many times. CDR3 region: CAISVTQGARGYTF. The CDR3 nucleotides are TGTGCCATCAGTGTCACACAGGGGGCGCGAGGCTACACCTTC. The V call is TRBV10-3, the J call TRBJ1-2, with TRBD1 matching over 9 bases. Germline lookup yields CDR1 ENHRY and CDR2 SYGVKD. This CDR3 comprises 14 residues. V shed 4 bases, J shed 8 bases, and the junction held 8 bases outside the gene matches.

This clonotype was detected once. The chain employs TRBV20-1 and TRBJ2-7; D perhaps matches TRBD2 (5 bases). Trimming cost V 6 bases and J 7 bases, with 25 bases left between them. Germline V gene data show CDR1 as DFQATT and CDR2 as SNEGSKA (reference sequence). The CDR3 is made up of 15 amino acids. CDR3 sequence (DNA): TGCAGTGCCCACGCGTTTTTAGCGCGGACCAAAGAGCAGTACTTC. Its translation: CSAHAFLARTKEQYF.

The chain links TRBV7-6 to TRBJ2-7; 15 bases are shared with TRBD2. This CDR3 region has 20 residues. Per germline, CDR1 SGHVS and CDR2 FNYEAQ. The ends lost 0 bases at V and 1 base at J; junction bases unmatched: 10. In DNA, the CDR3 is TGTGCCAGCAGCTTAGCTGAAGCCGGGACTAGCGGGAGGCATTCCTACGAGCAGTACTTC. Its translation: CASSLAEAGTSGRHSYEQYF. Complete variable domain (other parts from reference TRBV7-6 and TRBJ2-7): GAGVSQSPRYKVTKRGQDVALRCDPISGHVSLYWYRQALGQGPEFLTYFNYEAQQDKSGLPNDRFSAERPEGSISTLTIQRTEQRDSAMYRCASSLAEAGTSGRHSYEQYFGPGTRLTVT.

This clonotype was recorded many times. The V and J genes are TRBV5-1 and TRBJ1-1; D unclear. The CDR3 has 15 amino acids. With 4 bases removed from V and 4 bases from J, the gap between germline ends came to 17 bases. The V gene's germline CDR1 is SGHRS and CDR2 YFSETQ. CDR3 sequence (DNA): TGCGCCAGCAGCCCAAAAGGTGGAACCGTCACTGAAGCTTTCTTT. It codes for CASSPKGGTVTEAFF.

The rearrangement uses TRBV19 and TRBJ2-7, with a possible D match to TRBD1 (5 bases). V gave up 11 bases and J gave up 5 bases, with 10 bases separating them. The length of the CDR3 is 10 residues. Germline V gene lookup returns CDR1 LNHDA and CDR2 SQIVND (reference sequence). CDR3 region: CAGREDEQYF. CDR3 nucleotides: TGTGCCGGCAGGGAAGACGAGCAGTACTTC.

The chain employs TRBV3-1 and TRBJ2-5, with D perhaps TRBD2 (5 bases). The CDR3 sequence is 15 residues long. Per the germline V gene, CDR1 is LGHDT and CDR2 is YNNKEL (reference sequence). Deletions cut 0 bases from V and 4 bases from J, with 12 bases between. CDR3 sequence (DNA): TGTGCCAGCAGCCAAGAACTGACTATGTTAGAGACCCAGTACTTC. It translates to CASSQELTMLETQYF.

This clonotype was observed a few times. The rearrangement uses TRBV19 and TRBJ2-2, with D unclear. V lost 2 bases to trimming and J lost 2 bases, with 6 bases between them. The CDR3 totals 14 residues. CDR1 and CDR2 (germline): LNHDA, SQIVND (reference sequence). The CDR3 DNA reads TGTGCCAGTAGTATAACGAGCAACACCGGGGAGCTGTTTTTT. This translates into CASSITSNTGELFF.

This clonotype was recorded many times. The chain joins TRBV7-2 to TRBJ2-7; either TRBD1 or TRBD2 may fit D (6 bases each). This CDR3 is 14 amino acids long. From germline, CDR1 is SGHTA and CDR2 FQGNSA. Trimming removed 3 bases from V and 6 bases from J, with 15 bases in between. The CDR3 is CASSFRGAVGEQYF. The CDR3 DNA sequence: TGTGCCAGCAGCTTTAGGGGGGCGGTCGGCGAGCAGTACTTC.

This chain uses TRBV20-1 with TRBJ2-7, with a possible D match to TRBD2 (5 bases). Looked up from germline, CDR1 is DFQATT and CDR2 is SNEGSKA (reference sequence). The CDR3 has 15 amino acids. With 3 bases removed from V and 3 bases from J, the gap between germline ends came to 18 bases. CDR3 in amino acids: CSARSGREDFYEQYF. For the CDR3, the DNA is TGCAGTGCTAGGAGCGGTCGAGAGGATTTCTACGAGCAGTACTTC.

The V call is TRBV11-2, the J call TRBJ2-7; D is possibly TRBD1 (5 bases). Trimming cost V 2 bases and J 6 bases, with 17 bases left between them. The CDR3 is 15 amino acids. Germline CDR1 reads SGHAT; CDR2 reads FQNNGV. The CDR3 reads CASSLRLQGPGEQYF. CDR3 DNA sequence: TGTGCCAGCAGCTTAAGGTTGCAGGGTCCGGGCGAGCAGTACTTC. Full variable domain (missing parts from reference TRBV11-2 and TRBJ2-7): EAGVAQSPRYKIIEKRQSVAFWCNPISGHATLYWYQQILGQGPKLLIQFQNNGVVDDSQLPKDRFSAERLKGVDSTLKIQPAKLEDSAVYLCASSLRLQGPGEQYFGPGTRLTVT.

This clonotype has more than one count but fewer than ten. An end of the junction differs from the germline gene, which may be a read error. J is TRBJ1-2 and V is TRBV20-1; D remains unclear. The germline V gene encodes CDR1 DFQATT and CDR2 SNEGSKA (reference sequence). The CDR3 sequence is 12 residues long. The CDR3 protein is CSARDGYYGYTF. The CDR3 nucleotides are TGCAGTGCGAGAGACGGATACTATGGCTACACCTTC.

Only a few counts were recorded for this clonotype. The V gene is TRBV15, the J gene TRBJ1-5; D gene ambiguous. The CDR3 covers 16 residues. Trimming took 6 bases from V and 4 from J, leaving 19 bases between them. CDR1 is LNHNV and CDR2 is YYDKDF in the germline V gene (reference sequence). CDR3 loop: CATSPGRQILNQPQHF. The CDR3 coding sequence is TGTGCCACCAGTCCTGGGAGGCAGATATTAAATCAGCCCCAGCATTTT.

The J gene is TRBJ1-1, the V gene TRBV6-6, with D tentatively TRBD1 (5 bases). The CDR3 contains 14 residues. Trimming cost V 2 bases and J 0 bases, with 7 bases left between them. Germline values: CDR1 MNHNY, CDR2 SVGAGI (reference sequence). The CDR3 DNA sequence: TGTGCCAGCAGTTACGGGGGGATGAACACTGAAGCTTTCTTT. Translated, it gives CASSYGGMNTEAFF.

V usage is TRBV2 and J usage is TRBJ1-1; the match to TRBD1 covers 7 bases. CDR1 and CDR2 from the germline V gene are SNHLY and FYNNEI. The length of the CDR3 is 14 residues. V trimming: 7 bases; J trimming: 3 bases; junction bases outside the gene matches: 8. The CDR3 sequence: CASTPTGRDTEAFF. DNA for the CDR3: TGTGCCAGCACCCCGACAGGGCGGGACACTGAAGCTTTCTTT. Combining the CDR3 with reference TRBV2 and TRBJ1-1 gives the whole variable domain EPEVTQTPSHQVTQMGQEVILRCVPISNHLYFYWYRQILGQKVEFLVSFYNNEISEKSEIFDDQFSVERPDGSNFTLKIRSTKLEDSAMYFCASTPTGRDTEAFFGQGTRLTVV.